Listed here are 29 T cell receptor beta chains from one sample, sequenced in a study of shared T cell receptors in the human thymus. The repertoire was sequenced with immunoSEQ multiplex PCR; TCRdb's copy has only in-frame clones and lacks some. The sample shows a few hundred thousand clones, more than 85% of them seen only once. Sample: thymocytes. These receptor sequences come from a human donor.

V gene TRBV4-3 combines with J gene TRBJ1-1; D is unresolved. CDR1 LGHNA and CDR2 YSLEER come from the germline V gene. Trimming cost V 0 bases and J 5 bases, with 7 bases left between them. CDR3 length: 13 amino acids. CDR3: CASSQEAGTEAFF. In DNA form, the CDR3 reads TGCGCCAGCAGCCAAGAAGCGGGAACTGAAGCTTTCTTT.

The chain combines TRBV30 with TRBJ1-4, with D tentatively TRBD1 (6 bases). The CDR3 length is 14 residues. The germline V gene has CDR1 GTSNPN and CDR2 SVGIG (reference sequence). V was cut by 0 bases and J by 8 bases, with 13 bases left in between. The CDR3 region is CAWSVRRGGEKLFF. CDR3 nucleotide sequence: TGTGCCTGGAGTGTACGCAGGGGAGGCGAAAAACTGTTTTTT. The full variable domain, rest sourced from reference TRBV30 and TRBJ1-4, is SQTIHQWPATLVQPVGSPLSLECTVEGTSNPNLYWYRQAAGRGLQLLFYSVGIGQISSEVPQNLSASRPQDRQFILSSKKLLLSDSGFYLCAWSVRRGGEKLFFGSGTQLSVL.

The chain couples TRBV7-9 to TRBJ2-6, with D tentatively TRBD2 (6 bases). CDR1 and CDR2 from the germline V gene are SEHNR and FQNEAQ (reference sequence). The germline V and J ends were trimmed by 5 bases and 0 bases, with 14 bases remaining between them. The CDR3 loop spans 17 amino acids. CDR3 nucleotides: TGTGCCAGCAGCGGGGACGGGGGATACTCTGGGGCCAACGTCCTGACTTTC. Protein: CASSGDGGYSGANVLTF.

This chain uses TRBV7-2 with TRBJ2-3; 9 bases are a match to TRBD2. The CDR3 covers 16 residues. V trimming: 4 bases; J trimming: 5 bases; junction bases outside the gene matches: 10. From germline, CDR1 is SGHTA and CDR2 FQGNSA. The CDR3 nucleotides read TGTGCCAGCAGCTCCGTGACGCGGGAGGGCCGAGATACGCAGTATTTT. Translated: CASSSVTREGRDTQYF.

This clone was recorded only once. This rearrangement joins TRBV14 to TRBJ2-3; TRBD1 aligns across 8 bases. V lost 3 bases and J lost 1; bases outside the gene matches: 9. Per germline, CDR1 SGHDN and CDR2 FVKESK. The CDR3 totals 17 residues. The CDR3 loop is CASSHKSGTGRTDTQYF. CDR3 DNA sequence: TGTGCCAGCAGCCACAAATCCGGGACAGGTCGCACAGATACGCAGTATTTT. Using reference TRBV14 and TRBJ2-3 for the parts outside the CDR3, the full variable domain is EAGVTQFPSHSVIEKGQTVTLRCDPISGHDNLYWYRRVMGKEIKFLLHFVKESKQDESGMPNNRFLAERTGGTYSTLKVQPAELEDSGVYFCASSHKSGTGRTDTQYFGPGTRLTVL.

CDR3 sequence reads: CASRFMAGTSGRAGIGEQYF. Here the CDR3 DNA reads TGTGCCAGCAGATTCATGGCCGGGACTAGCGGGAGGGCCGGGATCGGCGAGCAGTACTTC. The chain joins TRBV28 to TRBJ2-7; TRBD2 aligns across 16 bases. Germline loops: CDR1 MDHEN, CDR2 SYDVKM. The ends lost 6 bases at V and 6 bases at J; junction bases unmatched: 20. The CDR3 runs to 20 residues.

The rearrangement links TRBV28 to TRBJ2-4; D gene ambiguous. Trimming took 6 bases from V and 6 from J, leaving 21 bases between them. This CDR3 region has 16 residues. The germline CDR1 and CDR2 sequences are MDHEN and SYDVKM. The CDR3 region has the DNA TGTGCCAGCAGCCACTCCGGGCACCTATCGAGAAACATTCAGTACTTC. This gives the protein CASSHSGHLSRNIQYF.

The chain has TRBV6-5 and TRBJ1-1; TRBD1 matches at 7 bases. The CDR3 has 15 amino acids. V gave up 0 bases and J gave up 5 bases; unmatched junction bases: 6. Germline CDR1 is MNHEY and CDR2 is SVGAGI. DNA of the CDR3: TGTGCCAGCAGTTACTCGTCAGACAGGGTGACTGAAGCTTTCTTT. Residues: CASSYSSDRVTEAFF.

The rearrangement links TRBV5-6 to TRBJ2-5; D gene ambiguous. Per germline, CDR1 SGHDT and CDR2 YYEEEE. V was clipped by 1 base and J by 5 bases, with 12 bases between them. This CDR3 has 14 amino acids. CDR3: CASSLKVGWETQYF. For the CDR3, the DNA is TGTGCCAGCAGCTTGAAAGTTGGCTGGGAGACCCAGTACTTC.

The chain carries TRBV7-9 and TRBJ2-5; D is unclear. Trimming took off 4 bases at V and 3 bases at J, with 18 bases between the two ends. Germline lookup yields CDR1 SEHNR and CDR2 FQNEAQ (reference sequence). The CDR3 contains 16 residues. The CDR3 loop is CASSCVPTVSKETQYF. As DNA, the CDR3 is TGTGCCAGCAGCTGCGTACCAACAGTCAGTAAAGAGACCCAGTACTTC.

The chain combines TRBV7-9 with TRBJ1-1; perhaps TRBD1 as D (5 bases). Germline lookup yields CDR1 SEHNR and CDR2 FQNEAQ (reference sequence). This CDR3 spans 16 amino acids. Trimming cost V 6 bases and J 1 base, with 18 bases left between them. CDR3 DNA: TGTGCCAGCAGGCAAAGAAGGGGCGCCAGGAACACTGAAGCTTTCTTT. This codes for CASRQRRGARNTEAFF.

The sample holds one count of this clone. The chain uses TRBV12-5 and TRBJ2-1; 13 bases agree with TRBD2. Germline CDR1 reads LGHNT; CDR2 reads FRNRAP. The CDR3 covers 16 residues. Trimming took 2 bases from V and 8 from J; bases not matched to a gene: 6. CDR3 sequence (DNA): TGTGCTAGTGGTTTGCTAGGACTAGCGGGAGTGGATGAGCAGTTCTTC. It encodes CASGLLGLAGVDEQFF.

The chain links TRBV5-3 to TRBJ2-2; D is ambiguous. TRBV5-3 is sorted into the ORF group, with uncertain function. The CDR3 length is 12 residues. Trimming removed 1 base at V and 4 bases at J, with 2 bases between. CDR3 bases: TGTGCCAGAAGCTTGTTCACCGGGGAGCTGTTTTTT. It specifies CARSLFTGELFF.

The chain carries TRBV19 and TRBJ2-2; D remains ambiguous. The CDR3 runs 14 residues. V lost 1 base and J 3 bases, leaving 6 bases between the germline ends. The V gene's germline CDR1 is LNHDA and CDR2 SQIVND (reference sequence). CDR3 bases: TGTGCCAGTAGTATAGGACACCACACCGGGGAGCTGTTTTTT. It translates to CASSIGHHTGELFF.

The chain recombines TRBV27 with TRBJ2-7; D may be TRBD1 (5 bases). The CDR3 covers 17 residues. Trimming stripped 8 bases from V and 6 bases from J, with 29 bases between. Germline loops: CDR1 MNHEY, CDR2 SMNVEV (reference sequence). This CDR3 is CASSEHTSDSRTGEQYF. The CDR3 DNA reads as TGTGCCAGCTCCGAACACACCTCAGACAGCAGAACAGGCGAGCAGTACTTC.

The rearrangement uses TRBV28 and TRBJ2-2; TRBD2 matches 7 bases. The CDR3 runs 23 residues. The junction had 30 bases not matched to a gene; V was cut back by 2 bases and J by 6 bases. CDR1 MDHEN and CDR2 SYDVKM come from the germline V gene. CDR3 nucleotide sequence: TGTGCCAGCAGTTTACAGGTCCTAGCGGTTAGAACGGACACCGTCGCTTGCCCCGGGGAGCTGTTTTTT. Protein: CASSLQVLAVRTDTVACPGELFF.

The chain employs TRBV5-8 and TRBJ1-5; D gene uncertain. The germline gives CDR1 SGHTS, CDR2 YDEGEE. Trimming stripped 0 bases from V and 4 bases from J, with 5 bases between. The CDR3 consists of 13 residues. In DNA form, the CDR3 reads TGTGCCAGCAGCTTGGACCTAAATCAGCCCCAGCATTTT. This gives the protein CASSLDLNQPQHF.

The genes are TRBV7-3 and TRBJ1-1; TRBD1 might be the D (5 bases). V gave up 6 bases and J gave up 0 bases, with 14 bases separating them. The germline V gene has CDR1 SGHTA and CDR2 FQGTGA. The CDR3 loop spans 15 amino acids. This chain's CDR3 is CASRRWGSLNTEAFF. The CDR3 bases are TGTGCCAGCAGGAGATGGGGCAGCCTGAACACTGAAGCTTTCTTT.

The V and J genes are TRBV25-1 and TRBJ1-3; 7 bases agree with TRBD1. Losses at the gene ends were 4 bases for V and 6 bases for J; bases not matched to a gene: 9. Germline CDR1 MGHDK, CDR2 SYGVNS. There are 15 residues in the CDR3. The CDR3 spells CASSGLGQRENTIYF. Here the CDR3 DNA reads TGTGCCAGCAGTGGCCTGGGACAGCGCGAAAACACCATATATTTT.

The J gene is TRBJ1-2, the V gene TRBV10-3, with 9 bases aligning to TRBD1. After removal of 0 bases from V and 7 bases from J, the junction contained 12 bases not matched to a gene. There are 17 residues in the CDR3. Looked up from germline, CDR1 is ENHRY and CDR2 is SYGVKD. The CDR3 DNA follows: TGTGCCATCAGTGAGTCCAGTAAGGACAGGGGAGTTGTTGGCTACACCTTC. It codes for CAISESSKDRGVVGYTF.

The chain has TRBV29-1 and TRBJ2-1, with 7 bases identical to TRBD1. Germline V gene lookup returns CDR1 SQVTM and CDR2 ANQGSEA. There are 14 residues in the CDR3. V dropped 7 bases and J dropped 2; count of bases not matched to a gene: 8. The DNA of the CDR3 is TGCAGCGCCCGAGGGGGCTGGACCTACAATGAGCAGTTCTTC. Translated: CSARGGWTYNEQFF.

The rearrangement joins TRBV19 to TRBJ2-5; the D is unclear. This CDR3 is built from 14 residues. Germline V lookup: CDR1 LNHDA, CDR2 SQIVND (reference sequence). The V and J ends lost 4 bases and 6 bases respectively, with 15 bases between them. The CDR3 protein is CASSSDPTWKTQYF. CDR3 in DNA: TGTGCCAGTAGTAGCGACCCGACTTGGAAGACCCAGTACTTC.

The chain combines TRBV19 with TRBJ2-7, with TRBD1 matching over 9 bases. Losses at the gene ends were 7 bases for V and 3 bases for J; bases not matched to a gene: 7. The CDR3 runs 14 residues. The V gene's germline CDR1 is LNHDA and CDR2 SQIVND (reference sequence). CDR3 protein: CASMHRDRDYEQYF. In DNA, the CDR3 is TGTGCCAGTATGCACCGGGACAGGGACTACGAGCAGTACTTC.

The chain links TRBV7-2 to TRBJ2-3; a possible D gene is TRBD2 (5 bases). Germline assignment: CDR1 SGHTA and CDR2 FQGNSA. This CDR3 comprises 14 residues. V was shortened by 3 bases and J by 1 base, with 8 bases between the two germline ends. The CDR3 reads CASSLVGGTDTQYF. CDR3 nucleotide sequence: TGTGCCAGCAGCTTGGTGGGAGGCACAGATACGCAGTATTTT.

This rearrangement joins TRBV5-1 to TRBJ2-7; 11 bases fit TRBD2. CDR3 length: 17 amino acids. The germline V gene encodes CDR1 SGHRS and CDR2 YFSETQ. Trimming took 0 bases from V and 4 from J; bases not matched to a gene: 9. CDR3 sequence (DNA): TGCGCCAGCAGCTTGGCCCTAGCGGGAGGTAAGGGGTACGAGCAGTACTTC. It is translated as CASSLALAGGKGYEQYF.

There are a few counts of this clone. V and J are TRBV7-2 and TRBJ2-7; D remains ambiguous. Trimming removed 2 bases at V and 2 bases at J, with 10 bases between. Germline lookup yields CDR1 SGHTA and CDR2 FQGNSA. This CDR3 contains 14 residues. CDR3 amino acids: CASSLRRQPYEQYF. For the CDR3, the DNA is TGTGCCAGCAGCTTACGGCGGCAACCCTACGAGCAGTACTTC.

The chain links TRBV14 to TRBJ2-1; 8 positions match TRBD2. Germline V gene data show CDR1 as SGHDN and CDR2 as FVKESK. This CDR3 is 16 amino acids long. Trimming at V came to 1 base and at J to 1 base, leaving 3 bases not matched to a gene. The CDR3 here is CASSQGAGESYNEQFF. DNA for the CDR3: TGTGCCAGCAGCCAAGGAGCGGGAGAGTCCTACAATGAGCAGTTCTTC.

The CDR3 DNA sequence: TGTGCCAGATACAGGGTGTGGTTGCGGGACAATGAGCAGTTCTTC. Translated, it gives CARYRVWLRDNEQFF. The rearrangement uses TRBV6-5 and TRBJ2-1; possibly TRBD1 for D (6 bases). V was pared by 9 bases and J by 5 bases, with 20 bases between. The CDR3 sequence is 15 residues long. From germline, CDR1 is MNHEY and CDR2 SVGAGI.

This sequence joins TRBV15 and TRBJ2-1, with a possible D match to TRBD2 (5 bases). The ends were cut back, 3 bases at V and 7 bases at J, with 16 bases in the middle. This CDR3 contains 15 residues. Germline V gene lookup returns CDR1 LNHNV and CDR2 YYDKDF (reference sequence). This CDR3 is CATSSTASWENEQFF. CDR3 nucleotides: TGTGCCACCAGCAGTACGGCTAGCTGGGAGAATGAGCAGTTCTTC.